This T cell receptor (beta chain) was sequenced in a study of T-cell reconstitution after alpha-beta-depleted transplantation in children. Regarding the study as a whole: A year had passed since transplant, and T-cell counts and diversity by then came mostly from newly produced T cells. For some patients, TCRbeta diversity was high at day 60 because of recipient T cells and thymic progenitors that survived. About two months after transplant, alpha-beta T cells reportedly came from several hundred expanded graft clones.

The CDR3 has 15 residues. Germline CDR1 reads MDHEN; CDR2 reads SYDVKM. The germline V and J ends were trimmed by 3 bases and 8 bases, with 17 bases remaining between them. About this clonotype: Its target is unknown.

Unique molecular identifiers were incorporated when the TCRbeta library was constructed. TCRdb fed the PCR reads into MiXCR, producing one record per CDR3 protein. The top ten hold roughly 40% of the sample, which has about 340,000 distinct CDR3 sequences, about 17% seen once. The chain uses TRBV28 and TRBJ2-1; tentatively, D is TRBD1 (6 bases). The clonotype was recovered from a male patient between 2 and 15 years old who had a stem cell transplant for acute lymphoblastic leukemia, so the T cells may come from the graft donor. This specimen was PBMCs, mostly from graft donor cells, taken 360 days after TCRalphabeta/CD19-depleted stem cell transplant. The CDR3 loop reads CASSFRGQRDHEQFF. Here the CDR3 DNA reads TGTGCCAGCAGTTTTAGGGGACAAAGGGATCATGAGCAGTTCTTC. Together with reference TRBV28 and TRBJ2-1, the CDR3 gives the full variable domain: DVKVTQSSRYLVKRTGEKVFLECVQDMDHENMFWYRQDPGLGLRLIYFSYDVKMKEKGDIPEGYSVSREKKERFSLILESASTNQTSMYLCASSFRGQRDHEQFFGPGTRLTVL.